Described below is a single T cell receptor (beta chain) sequence and its context. Its matching antigen is unknown. The data are from a study of cytomegalovirus exposure and HLA in healthy donors. Study-wide context: From donors who were HLA-typed, an early data release held 80 million or so unique TCRs.

Regarding the study as a whole: The authors reported that TCR beta sequences could predict HLA-A and HLA-B alleles. These predictions were accurate for most subjects in the first cohort. The investigators catalogued 164 TCR beta chains as cytomegalovirus-associated.

PCR primers comprised 60 Vbeta and 13 Jbeta primers. Generated by immunoSEQ multiplex PCR, the TCRdb table keeps only in-frame clones and is missing some. Of 130,000 or so clones in the sample, around 77% were seen once. In germline, CDR1 is MNHNS, CDR2 SASEGT. This CDR3 spans 15 amino acids. Trimming took 6 bases from V and 1 from J; bases not matched to a gene: 7. The source is a male donor in good health and CMV-seropositive. Material: PBMCs. The gene calls are TRBV6-1 and TRBJ1-2; 8 bases align to TRBD1. CDR3 region: CASRETGVINYGYTF. The CDR3 DNA sequence: TGTGCCAGCAGGGAGACAGGGGTGATTAACTATGGCTACACCTTC.